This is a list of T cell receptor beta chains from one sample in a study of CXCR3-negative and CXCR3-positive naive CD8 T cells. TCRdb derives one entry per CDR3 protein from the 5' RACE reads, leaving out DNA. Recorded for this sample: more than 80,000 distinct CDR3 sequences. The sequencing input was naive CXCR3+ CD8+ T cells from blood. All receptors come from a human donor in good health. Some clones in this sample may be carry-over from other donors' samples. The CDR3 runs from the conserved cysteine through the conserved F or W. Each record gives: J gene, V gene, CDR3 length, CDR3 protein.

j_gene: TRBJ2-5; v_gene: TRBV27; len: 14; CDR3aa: CASRILDGGETQYF
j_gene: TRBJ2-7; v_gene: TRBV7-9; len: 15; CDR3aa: CASSSSSDRDREQYF
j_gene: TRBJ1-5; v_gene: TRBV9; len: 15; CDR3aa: CASSVTGGSDQPQHF
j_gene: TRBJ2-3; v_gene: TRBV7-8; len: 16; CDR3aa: CASSGHPGGSRDTQYF
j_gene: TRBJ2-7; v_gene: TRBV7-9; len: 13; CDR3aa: CASSLPNTKEQYF
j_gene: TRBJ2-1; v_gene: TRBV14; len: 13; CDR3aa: CASSSGAYNEQFF
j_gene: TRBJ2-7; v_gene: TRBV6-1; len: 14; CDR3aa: CAGSEPPGGAEQYF
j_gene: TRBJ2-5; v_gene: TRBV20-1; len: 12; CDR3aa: CSARVPSETQYF
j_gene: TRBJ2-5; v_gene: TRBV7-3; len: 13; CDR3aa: CASSLFDSQTQYF
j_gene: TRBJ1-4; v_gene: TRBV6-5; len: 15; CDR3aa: CASSYSVPTNEKLFF
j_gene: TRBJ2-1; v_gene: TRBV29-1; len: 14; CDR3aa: CSVITTSGSDEQFF
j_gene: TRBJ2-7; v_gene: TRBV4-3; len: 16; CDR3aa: CASSQEYARRSYEQYF
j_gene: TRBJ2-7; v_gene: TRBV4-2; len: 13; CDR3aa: CASSQELFYEQYF
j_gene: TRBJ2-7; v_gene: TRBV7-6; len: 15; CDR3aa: CASSPVGGSTYEQYF
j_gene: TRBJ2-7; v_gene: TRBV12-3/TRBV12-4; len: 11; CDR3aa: CASSAGGEQYF
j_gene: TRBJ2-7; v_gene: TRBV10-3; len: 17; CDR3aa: CAISETFTSGTSYEQYF
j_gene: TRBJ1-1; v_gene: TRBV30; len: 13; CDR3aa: CAWSAGVGTEAFF
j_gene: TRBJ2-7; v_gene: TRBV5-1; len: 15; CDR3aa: CASSPGGDFSYEQYF
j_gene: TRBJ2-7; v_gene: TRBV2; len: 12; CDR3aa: CASSDYRVEQYF
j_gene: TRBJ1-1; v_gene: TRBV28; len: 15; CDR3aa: CASSFPTGGYPEAFF
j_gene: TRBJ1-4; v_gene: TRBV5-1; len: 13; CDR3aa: CASSLASDEKLFF
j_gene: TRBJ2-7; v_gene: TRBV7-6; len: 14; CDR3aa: CASGPRTSSYEQYF
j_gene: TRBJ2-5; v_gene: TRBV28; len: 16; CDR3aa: CASSPWTGASQETQYF
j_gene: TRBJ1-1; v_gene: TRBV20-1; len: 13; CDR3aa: CRAMTASNTEAFF
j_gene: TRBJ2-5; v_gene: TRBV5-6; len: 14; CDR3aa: CASSLGDSQETQYF
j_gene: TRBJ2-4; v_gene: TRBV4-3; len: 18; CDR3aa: CASSQDFRPGLGKNIQYF